The 23 T cell receptor beta chains below all came from one sample that was sequenced in a study of T cells in Graves' hyperthyroidism and ophthalmopathy. There were TCR beta CDR3 regions amplified from RNA transcripts. HTBI primers were the set used in a first-round RT-PCR of the TCR CDR3. TCRdb analysed the multiplex PCR reads with MiXCR anew, one entry per CDR3 protein. Seen here are 730,000 or so distinct CDR3 sequences, approximately 18% observed once, and the top ten hold about a sixth. The sequenced sample consisted of blood. These receptors all stem from a woman between 50 and 59 years old with Graves' hyperthyroidism that later progressed to Graves' ophthalmopathy.

The chain combines TRBV3-1 with TRBJ2-7; perhaps D is TRBD1 or TRBD2 (5 bases each). Between the trimmed V and J ends, which lost 3 bases and 9 bases, there was a span of 15 bases. The CDR3 is made up of 13 amino acids. Germline V CDR1 and CDR2: LGHDT, YNNKEL (reference sequence). The CDR3 DNA reads TGTGCCAGCAGCCAGGGGACGCGGATCGGGCAGTACTTC. As protein: CASSQGTRIGQYF.

This clonotype was counted between two and nine times. V and J are TRBV11-1 and TRBJ2-3, with TRBD1 identical over 11 bases. Germline V gives CDR1 SGHAT, CDR2 FQDESV (reference sequence). Trimming removed 3 bases from V and 2 bases from J; junction bases left unmatched: 13. This CDR3 is built from 19 residues. The DNA for the CDR3 is TGTGCCAGCAGCTTGGTGGAGGTGGACAGGGGGCCGGTCACAGATACGCAGTATTTT. Protein sequence: CASSLVEVDRGPVTDTQYF.

This chain links TRBV6-1 with TRBJ2-3, with TRBD1 as a possible D gene (5 bases). CDR1 and CDR2 from the germline V gene are MNHNS and SASEGT. The CDR3 has 16 residues. The V gene lost 5 bases and the J gene lost 0 bases, with 15 bases spanning the gap. In DNA form, the CDR3 reads TGTGCCAGCAGTTCGTTCCACAGGCCTAGCACAGATACGCAGTATTTT. The encoded protein is CASSSFHRPSTDTQYF.

This clonotype was picked up many times. The chain combines TRBV12-3 or TRBV12-4 with TRBJ2-3; 7 bases match TRBD2. This CDR3 spans 15 amino acids. V dropped 2 bases and J dropped 0; count of bases not matched to a gene: 2. CDR3 bases: TGTGCCAGCAGTTTACTAGCGGCTAGCACAGATACGCAGTATTTT. Amino acid sequence: CASSLLAASTDTQYF.

The CDR3 protein is CASSPGTGALGRDSPLHF. The CDR3 bases are TGTGCCAGCAGCCCCGGGACAGGGGCTCTGGGTCGTGATTCACCCCTCCACTTT. This chain joins TRBV11-3 and TRBJ1-6; 10 bases agree with TRBD1. The CDR3 has 18 amino acids. Germline CDR1 reads SGHNT; CDR2 reads YENEEA. The V and J ends lost 5 bases and 8 bases, in that order; junction bases with no gene match: 15.

This clonotype was found once. This rearrangement joins TRBV24-1 to TRBJ2-6; weak D call: TRBD1 (5 bases). This CDR3 comprises 16 residues. Germline CDR1 is KGHDR and CDR2 is SFDVKD. V shed 3 bases and J shed 1 base, with 9 bases lying between them. CDR3 sequence: CATSDRAGSGANVLTF. CDR3 in DNA: TGTGCCACCAGTGATAGGGCAGGGTCTGGGGCCAACGTCCTGACTTTC.

This clonotype was counted many times. The chain employs TRBV30 and TRBJ1-2; 7 bases are shared with TRBD1. J was trimmed by 3 bases and V by 4 bases; bases with no gene match: 5. Per germline, CDR1 GTSNPN and CDR2 SVGIG (reference sequence). The CDR3 is 13 amino acids. The CDR3 DNA is TGTGCCTGGACCCCGGGACAGTACTATGGCTACACCTTC. Protein sequence: CAWTPGQYYGYTF.

The CDR3 loop reads CASSSRRSITNMNTEAFF. The CDR3 nucleotides read TGTGCCAGTAGTAGCCGTCGGAGCATCACCAACATGAACACTGAAGCTTTCTTT. This chain links TRBV19 with TRBJ1-1; D unresolved. Trimming stripped 4 bases from V and 0 bases from J, with 21 bases between. Germline V gives CDR1 LNHDA, CDR2 SQIVND (reference sequence). The CDR3 spans 18 residues.

The chain carries TRBV5-8 and TRBJ2-3, with 11 bases that match TRBD2. The CDR3 has 15 residues. V was clipped by 5 bases and J by 0 bases; unmatched bases: 2. Germline CDR1 SGHTS, CDR2 YDEGEE. The CDR3 nucleotides read TGTGCCAGCAGGACTAGCGGGACAAGCACAGATACGCAGTATTTT. Its translation is CASRTSGTSTDTQYF.

This clonotype was recorded at least ten times. This chain joins TRBV29-1 and TRBJ2-7, with TRBD1 matching over 8 bases. The CDR3 has 13 residues. V lost 7 bases to trimming and J lost 2 bases; unmatched junction nucleotides: 7. The germline gives CDR1 SQVTM, CDR2 ANQGSEA. CDR3: CSASGTGTYEQYF. The CDR3 DNA follows: TGCAGCGCCTCGGGGACAGGTACCTACGAGCAGTACTTC.

The genes are TRBV6-6 and TRBJ2-4, with 8 bases matching TRBD2. The CDR3 is made up of 15 amino acids. The junction had 7 bases not matched to a gene; V was cut back by 2 bases and J by 7 bases. CDR1 and CDR2 (germline): MNHNY, SVGAGI (reference sequence). The CDR3 is CASSYVAGGWNIQYF. The CDR3 DNA is TGTGCCAGCAGTTACGTGGCGGGGGGTTGGAACATTCAGTACTTC.

This clonotype was counted between two and nine times. The J gene is TRBJ1-2, the V gene TRBV20-1, with a tentative D call TRBD1 (5 bases). The ends were cut back, 0 bases at V and 5 bases at J, with 22 bases in the middle. There are 17 residues in the CDR3. The germline gives CDR1 DFQATT, CDR2 SNEGSKA (reference sequence). CDR3 loop: CSARDADKSIQAYGYTF. The CDR3 DNA reads TGCAGTGCTAGAGATGCGGACAAATCCATTCAGGCGTATGGCTACACCTTC.

The V gene is TRBV10-3, the J gene TRBJ1-1; D gene uncertain. Trimming took 4 bases from V and 0 from J, leaving 3 bases between them. The V gene's germline CDR1 is ENHRY and CDR2 SYGVKD. This CDR3 comprises 12 residues. CDR3: CAISGVNTEAFF. CDR3 in DNA: TGTGCCATCAGTGGTGTGAACACTGAAGCTTTCTTT.

This clonotype was counted at least ten times. The chain is built from TRBV5-1 and TRBJ1-3; tentatively, D is TRBD1 (5 bases). Germline loops: CDR1 SGHRS, CDR2 YFSETQ. The CDR3 spans 16 residues. Trimming took off 0 bases at V and 0 bases at J, with 10 bases between the two ends. As DNA, the CDR3 is TGCGCCAGCAGCTTGGGCTGGGGGAGCTCTGGAAACACCATATATTTT. Translating it yields CASSLGWGSSGNTIYF.

The V call is TRBV20-1, the J call TRBJ2-6, with D perhaps matching TRBD1 (6 bases). The V gene lost 4 bases and the J gene lost 0 bases, with 19 bases spanning the gap. The CDR3 spans 18 residues. Germline V gives CDR1 DFQATT, CDR2 SNEGSKA (reference sequence). Here the CDR3 DNA reads TGCAGTGCTATCGACCAGAGACAGGCTTACTCTGGGGCCAACGTCCTGACTTTC. This sequence encodes CSAIDQRQAYSGANVLTF.

Many counts were recorded for this clonotype. The rearrangement joins TRBV12-3 or TRBV12-4 to TRBJ2-1, with a possible D match to TRBD2 (6 bases). The CDR3 totals 15 residues. V was shortened by 3 bases and J by 7 bases, with 16 bases between the two germline ends. CDR3 sequence: CASSFPSDPRNEQFF. In DNA, the CDR3 is TGTGCCAGCAGTTTTCCTAGCGACCCCCGAAATGAGCAGTTCTTC.

The chain joins TRBV20-1 to TRBJ2-4; 8 bases fit TRBD2. V trimming: 3 bases; J trimming: 2 bases; junction bases outside the gene matches: 3. Germline loops: CDR1 DFQATT, CDR2 SNEGSKA (reference sequence). The CDR3 covers 14 residues. CDR3 DNA sequence: TGCAGTGCTAGCGGGGGGGGTTCCAAAAACATTCAGTACTTC. This sequence encodes CSASGGGSKNIQYF.

This clonotype turned up a few times. The chain couples TRBV5-1 to TRBJ2-5, with D unclear. This CDR3 is built from 13 residues. V lost 6 bases and J 0 bases, leaving 9 bases between the germline ends. Looked up from germline, CDR1 is SGHRS and CDR2 is YFSETQ. In nucleotides, the CDR3 is TGCGCCAGCATCGAGGAAAACCAAGAGACCCAGTACTTC. Protein: CASIEENQETQYF.

The chain links TRBV7-8 to TRBJ1-2; no firm D call. Germline CDR1 and CDR2: SGHVS and FQNEAQ. Trimming took 5 bases from V and 4 from J, leaving 17 bases between them. The CDR3 has 15 amino acids. CDR3 sequence: CASSQPGGSGYGYTF. DNA of the CDR3: TGTGCCAGCAGCCAGCCCGGAGGGTCTGGCTATGGCTACACCTTC.

This clonotype was observed many times. CDR3 amino acids: CASSRRRIDGYTF. The CDR3 bases are TGTGCCAGCAGCCGAAGACGGATTGATGGCTACACCTTC. The V call is TRBV12-3 or TRBV12-4, the J call TRBJ1-2; D is unresolved. V was pared by 6 bases and J by 6 bases, with 14 bases between. The CDR3 covers 13 residues.

This clonotype was observed a handful of times. This chain joins TRBV5-5 and TRBJ1-2; a possible D gene is TRBD1 (5 bases). The germline V gene has CDR1 SGHKS and CDR2 YYEKEE (reference sequence). The CDR3 has 13 amino acids. With 6 bases removed from V and 6 bases from J, the gap between germline ends came to 15 bases. This CDR3 reads CASNTDGGDGYTF. The CDR3 coding sequence is TGTGCCAGCAACACCGACGGGGGGGATGGCTACACCTTC.

This clonotype was recorded a few times. At one end the junction does not follow the germline gene, possibly because of a read error. The chain is built from TRBV6-1 and TRBJ1-1; a possible D gene is TRBD1 (6 bases). The germline V gene encodes CDR1 MNHNS and CDR2 SASEGT. The CDR3 covers 12 residues. CDR3 sequence (DNA): TGTGCGTGTAGGGCCTGGGACACTGAAGTTTTCTTT. Amino acid sequence: CACRAWDTEVFF.

About this clonotype itself: One end of the junction does not line up with germline, which may come from a read error. J is TRBJ2-2 and V is TRBV3-1; 8 bases map to TRBD1. Germline CDR1 reads LGHDT; CDR2 reads YNNKEL (reference sequence). The CDR3 covers 14 residues. CDR3 sequence: CAGSHRGTGGELFF. CDR3 in DNA: TGTGCCGGCAGCCACAGGGGGACGGGCGGGGAGCTGTTTTTT. The full variable domain, its missing parts supplied by reference TRBV3-1 and TRBJ2-2, is DTAVSQTPKYLVTQMGNDKSIKCEQNLGHDTMYWYKQDSKKFLKIMFSYNNKELIINETVPNRFSPKSPDKAHLNLHINSLELGDSAVYFCAGSHRGTGGELFFGEGSRLTVL.